This T cell receptor beta chain was obtained from a study of technical replicates of blood from four donors. TCRdb keeps only in-frame clones here, not all; method: immunoSEQ multiplex PCR. The table has 66,000 or so clones, around 97% seen once. The CDR3 sequence is 14 residues long. V shed 7 bases and J shed 2 bases, with 18 bases lying between them. In germline, CDR1 is SQVTM, CDR2 ANQGSEA. The clonotype originates from a human donor in good health. V is TRBV29-1 and J is TRBJ2-7; tentatively, D is TRBD2 (6 bases). The material sequenced was T cells isolated from PBMCs. The CDR3, as DNA: TGCAGCGCCCGACTAGGGGCAGAACCCTACGAGCAGTACTTC. Translated, it gives CSARLGAEPYEQYF.